This TCR beta chain was found in a study of blood T cells in healthy people across ages. Using a J-beta primer mix together with a sample-barcoded 5' primer, a second PCR was run for roughly 7 to 11 cycles. TCRdb re-analysed the 5' RACE reads in MiXCR, keeping a single row per CDR3 protein. The profile shows over 950,000 distinct CDR3 sequences, 45% to 60% of them singletons. V gave up 0 bases and J gave up 4 bases, with 15 bases separating them. The germline V gene has CDR1 LGHDT and CDR2 YNNKEL (reference sequence). The CDR3 is 16 residues long. The authors drew 8.5 to 10 milliliters of peripheral blood from each donor. Study outcomes and limitations: Unsorted PBMCs blocked a conclusive comparison of naive and antigen-experienced cells. The recorded TCR beta diversity per million T cells decreased in a roughly linear manner with age. Long-lived donors exceeded aged donors in naive CD4+ cells and diversity.

Concerning this clonotype: Its target is unknown.

This receptor was taken from a woman aged 55-75 years in good health. The sample was blood. The gene calls are TRBV3-1 and TRBJ1-2; a weak D match, TRBD1 (6 bases). CDR3 amino acids: CASSQDLAGEIYGYTF. CDR3 nucleotides: TGTGCCAGCAGCCAAGATTTGGCAGGGGAAATCTATGGCTACACCTTC.